Sequencing of this T cell receptor (beta chain) was carried out in a study of T cells in Graves' hyperthyroidism and ophthalmopathy. Study conclusions and caveats: Most expanded thyroid clonotypes above 0.001 also appeared in blood.

V was pared by 2 bases and J by 2 bases, with 8 bases between. Germline CDR1 and CDR2: SGHVS and FQNEAQ. This CDR3 contains 14 residues. RNA transcripts provided the source from which TCR beta CDR3 regions were amplified. HTBI primers were the set used in a first-round RT-PCR of the TCR CDR3. TCRdb reanalysed the multiplex PCR reads using MiXCR and keeps one entry per CDR3 protein. The sample includes about 200,000 distinct CDR3 sequences, 17% of them seen just once. This clonotype appeared many times. Its antigen is still unknown. No progression to ophthalmopathy during 18 months of follow-up defined stable disease. Using about 10 ml of fresh peripheral blood, PBMCs were prepared.

The rearrangement links TRBV7-8 to TRBJ2-3; weak D call: TRBD2 (5 bases). Sequenced material: blood. This sequence originates from a woman in her 50s with Graves' hyperthyroidism. CDR3 sequence reads: CASSLPRATDTQYF. As DNA, the CDR3 is TGTGCCAGCAGCTTACCGCGGGCCACAGATACGCAGTATTTT. The complete variable domain, with remaining parts taken from reference TRBV7-8 and TRBJ2-3, reads GAGVSQSPRYKVAKRGQDVALRCDPISGHVSLFWYQQALGQGPEFLTYFQNEAQLDKSGLPSDRFFAERPEGSVSTLKIQRTQQEDSAVYLCASSLPRATDTQYFGPGTRLTVL.